Sequencing of this TCR beta chain was carried out in a study of CD8+ T cells in alopecia areata. Study outcomes and limitations: An increase in clonality over normal scalp was evident in lesional scalp, especially alopecia totalis/universalis.

Notes on this clone: Its antigen is unknown.

Treatment indicated: oral pan-JAK inhibitor, 5-10 mg twice daily. cDNA reverse transcribed from extracted RNA served as the sequencing template. TCRdb keeps only in-frame clones here, not all; method: immunoSEQ multiplex PCR. Counted here are approximately 110,000 clones, under 60% occurring once; the ten biggest clones make up more than 9%. Trimming pared 5 bases from V and 3 bases from J, leaving 4 bases between. The germline gives CDR1 MGHRA, CDR2 YSYEKL. The CDR3 sequence is 11 residues long. The TCR was taken from a human donor with alopecia areata. V is TRBV4-1 and J is TRBJ1-1, with D unresolved. The sequencing used CD8+ T cells sorted from blood, collected at week 24, from a patient treated with tofacitinib. Here the CDR3 reads CASSGDTEAFF. The CDR3 bases are TGCGCCAGCAGCGGGGACACTGAAGCTTTCTTT.